These 32 T cell receptor beta chains came from one sample sequenced in a study of blood T cell repertoires in COVID-19. Here immunoSEQ multiplex PCR was the method, and the copy in TCRdb shows in-frame clones only, minus some. The table has fewer than 250,000 clones, roughly 87% seen once. The sequenced material came from PBMCs or T cells enriched from blood (not recorded which). Receptors were obtained from a woman aged 25 to 39 with acute COVID-19.

V is TRBV7-2 and J is TRBJ1-5, with 7 bases lining up with TRBD1. Per germline, CDR1 SGHTA and CDR2 FQGNSA. The trim removed 1 base at V and 0 bases at J, leaving 6 bases unmatched. The CDR3 is made up of 17 amino acids. CDR3 sequence: CASSLEGAGISNQPQHF. The CDR3, as DNA: TGTGCCAGCAGCTTAGAGGGGGCAGGGATTAGCAATCAGCCCCAGCATTTT.

The chain recombines TRBV5-6 with TRBJ1-2; D is uncertain. Deletions cut 0 bases from V and 2 bases from J, with 11 bases between. CDR1 SGHDT and CDR2 YYEEEE come from the germline V gene. The CDR3 spans 15 residues. The CDR3: CASSLALAINYGYTF. DNA of the CDR3: TGTGCCAGCAGCTTGGCGCTAGCGATCAACTATGGCTACACCTTC.

The rearrangement joins TRBV6-1 to TRBJ2-1; D possibly corresponds to TRBD1 (5 bases). The V end lost 3 bases, the J end lost 2 bases, and 11 bases lay between the germline ends. This CDR3 contains 15 residues. Germline loops: CDR1 MNHNS, CDR2 SASEGT. DNA of the CDR3: TGTGCCAGCAGTGAGGGGCTTACCACCTACAATGAGCAGTTCTTC. Its protein product is CASSEGLTTYNEQFF.

This chain uses TRBV27 with TRBJ1-2; D unresolved. Looked up from germline, CDR1 is MNHEY and CDR2 is SMNVEV (reference sequence). This CDR3 has 12 residues. Trimming removed 8 bases from V and 0 bases from J, with 7 bases in between. The CDR3 DNA reads as TGTGCCAGCCCCCGGGCTAACTATGGCTACACCTTC. Translating gives CASPRANYGYTF.

The chain has TRBV5-1 and TRBJ2-7; D perhaps matches TRBD1 (6 bases). The CDR3 is 14 amino acids. V lost 4 bases and J lost 6, with 17 bases in between. CDR1 and CDR2 from the germline V gene are SGHRS and YFSETQ. CDR3 bases: TGCGCCAGCAGCCGAGACAGGCAGGGTGCCGAGCAGTACTTC. Protein product: CASSRDRQGAEQYF.

This chain connects TRBV6-5 to TRBJ1-2; 7 nucleotides align to TRBD1. Trimming took 2 bases from V and 6 from J; bases not matched to a gene: 12. There are 16 residues in the CDR3. Looked up from germline, CDR1 is MNHEY and CDR2 is SVGAGI. As DNA, the CDR3 is TGTGCCAGCAGTTACCCGAGTGAAGGGGGCGAGGATGGCTACACCTTC. Its protein is CASSYPSEGGEDGYTF.

The chain joins TRBV5-1 to TRBJ2-7, with TRBD1 as a possible D gene (6 bases). The CDR3 length is 16 residues. V was trimmed by 2 bases and J by 4 bases, leaving 19 bases between them. Germline lookup yields CDR1 SGHRS and CDR2 YFSETQ. Here the CDR3 DNA reads TGCGCCAGCAGCTTCCTAGGTGCAGGGGTGGGTTACGAGCAGTACTTC. It encodes CASSFLGAGVGYEQYF.

J is TRBJ1-2 and V is TRBV10-3; 7 positions agree with TRBD1. CDR1 and CDR2 (germline): ENHRY, SYGVKD. The CDR3 consists of 15 residues. The J segment lost 5 bases and the V segment lost 2 bases, leaving 8 bases of the junction unmatched. The CDR3 spells CAISEGEGGGYGYTF. CDR3 DNA: TGTGCCATCAGTGAGGGGGAAGGGGGCGGGTATGGCTACACCTTC.

V and J are TRBV3-1 (or the pseudogene TRBV3-2) and TRBJ2-5; maybe TRBD2 (6 bases). Deletions cut 5 bases from V and 7 bases from J, with 17 bases between. There are 14 residues in the CDR3. Germline V lookup: CDR1 LGHDT, CDR2 YNNKEL (reference sequence). The CDR3 protein is CASSGGTRGWTQYF. The CDR3 DNA reads TGTGCCAGCAGCGGAGGGACTCGGGGGTGGACCCAGTACTTC.

This clone showed up just a few times. Other nucleotide sequences in the sample specify the same CDR3. CDR3 in amino acids: CASSPRQENTEAFF. CDR3 nucleotide sequence: TGTGCCAGCTCACCTCGACAGGAAAACACTGAAGCTTTCTTT. V usage is TRBV18 and J usage is TRBJ1-1, with D possibly being TRBD1 (6 bases). Germline loops: CDR1 KGHSH, CDR2 LQKENI. The CDR3 length is 14 residues. V was trimmed by 3 bases and J by 2 bases, leaving 10 bases between them.

The J gene is TRBJ1-2, the V gene TRBV18, with D maybe TRBD1 (6 bases). This CDR3 is built from 18 residues. CDR1 is KGHSH, CDR2 LQKENI, per germline. V shed 3 bases and J shed 1 base, with 21 bases lying between them. This CDR3 is CASSPSSGQSRLNYGYTF. CDR3 nucleotide sequence: TGTGCCAGCTCACCTTCATCAGGACAGAGTCGCCTTAACTATGGCTACACCTTC. Full variable domain (missing parts from reference TRBV18 and TRBJ1-2): NAGVMQNPRHLVRRRGQEARLRCSPMKGHSHVYWYRQLPEEGLKFMVYLQKENIIDESGMPKERFSAEFPKEGPSILRIQQVVRGDSAAYFCASSPSSGQSRLNYGYTFGSGTRLTVV.

This chain connects TRBV18 to TRBJ1-1, with D possibly TRBD1 on 6 matching bases. Germline V gene data show CDR1 as KGHSH and CDR2 as LQKENI. Deletions cut 3 bases from V and 3 bases from J, with 17 bases between. The CDR3 has 16 amino acids. Here the CDR3 reads CASSPRRGAGDTEAFF. The CDR3 DNA sequence: TGTGCCAGCTCACCTCGGCGGGGGGCAGGAGACACTGAAGCTTTCTTT. Supplemented by reference TRBV18 and TRBJ1-1, the full variable domain reads NAGVMQNPRHLVRRRGQEARLRCSPMKGHSHVYWYRQLPEEGLKFMVYLQKENIIDESGMPKERFSAEFPKEGPSILRIQQVVRGDSAAYFCASSPRRGAGDTEAFFGQGTRLTVV.

The chain employs TRBV18 and TRBJ1-1; 9 nucleotides align to TRBD1. V lost 2 bases, J lost 5 bases, and 12 bases stayed unmatched. Germline V gene sequence: CDR1 KGHSH, CDR2 LQKENI. The CDR3 is 17 amino acids. CDR3: CASSPSRGSDRGTEAFF. CDR3 coding DNA: TGTGCCAGCTCACCAAGTCGCGGCAGCGACAGGGGGACTGAAGCTTTCTTT.

This chain joins TRBV11-2 and TRBJ2-5; tentative D call: TRBD1 (6 bases). Trimming took off 7 bases at V and 1 base at J, with 19 bases between the two ends. Per the germline V gene, CDR1 is SGHAT and CDR2 is FQNNGV. This CDR3 region has 16 residues. CDR3 nucleotides: TGTGCCAGCACTAAATTGGGACACAGCCTCCAAGAGACCCAGTACTTC. This encodes CASTKLGHSLQETQYF.

For the CDR3, the DNA is TGTGCCAGCAGCAAATCGAAGCTGGAGGGTAACAGCCAGAATGAAAAACTGTTTTTT. Translation gives CASSKSKLEGNSQNEKLFF. V gene TRBV21-1 combines with J gene TRBJ1-4. TRBV21-1 is a listed pseudogene. The CDR3 length is 19 residues.

This clone was found a few times. This chain uses TRBV6-6 with TRBJ2-2; 10 positions agree with TRBD2. V lost 2 bases to trimming and J lost 6 bases; unmatched junction nucleotides: 3. The V gene's germline CDR1 is MNHNY and CDR2 SVGAGI (reference sequence). The CDR3 is 15 amino acids. The chain's CDR3 is CASSYGSGGAGELFF. CDR3 in DNA: TGTGCCAGCAGTTACGGGAGCGGGGGGGCCGGGGAGCTGTTTTTT.

J is TRBJ2-7 and V is TRBV11-2; 7 bases align to TRBD1. The CDR3 has 13 amino acids. The trim removed 5 bases at V and 1 base at J, leaving 2 bases unmatched. CDR1 and CDR2 (germline): SGHAT, FQNNGV. The CDR3 DNA follows: TGTGCCAGCAGCCAGGGGGAGTCCTACGAGCAGTACTTC. Encoded protein: CASSQGESYEQYF. Using reference TRBV11-2 and TRBJ2-7 for the parts outside the CDR3, the full variable domain is EAGVAQSPRYKIIEKRQSVAFWCNPISGHATLYWYQQILGQGPKLLIQFQNNGVVDDSQLPKDRFSAERLKGVDSTLKIQPAKLEDSAVYLCASSQGESYEQYFGPGTRLTVT.

The V gene is TRBV6-5, the J gene TRBJ1-2; the match to TRBD1 covers 8 bases. The V gene's germline CDR1 is MNHEY and CDR2 SVGAGI. J lost 8 bases, V lost 4 bases, and 6 bases had no gene match. The CDR3 is 13 residues long. CDR3 sequence reads: CASSSTGVGGYTF. CDR3 coding DNA: TGTGCCAGCAGTTCGACAGGGGTTGGGGGCTACACCTTC.

The rearrangement joins TRBV27 to TRBJ1-4; the match to TRBD1 covers 8 bases. CDR3 size: 16 residues. Germline V gene lookup returns CDR1 MNHEY and CDR2 SMNVEV (reference sequence). V lost 5 bases, J lost 0 bases, and 5 bases stayed unmatched. CDR3 protein: CASSPRTGSTNEKLFF. The CDR3 DNA is TGTGCCAGCAGTCCACGGACAGGGTCAACTAATGAAAAACTGTTTTTT.

The chain links TRBV5-4 to TRBJ1-1; TRBD1 matches 7 bases. The CDR3 is 12 amino acids. Germline-derived CDR1 and CDR2 are SGHNT and YYREEE (reference sequence). After removal of 4 bases from V and 6 bases from J, the junction contained 3 bases not matched to a gene. As DNA, the CDR3 is TGTGCCAGCAGCGTAGGGGGCGCTGAAGCTTTCTTT. Its protein is CASSVGGAEAFF.

The chain couples TRBV18 to TRBJ1-1, with 8 bases identical to TRBD1. The CDR3 contains 13 residues. CDR1 KGHSH and CDR2 LQKENI come from the germline V gene. V gave up 5 bases and J gave up 5 bases; unmatched junction bases: 4. CDR3 protein: CASSTTGATEAFF. The CDR3 nucleotides read TGTGCCAGCTCAACGACAGGGGCGACTGAAGCTTTCTTT.

This clone was counted only a few times. V and J are TRBV6-5 and TRBJ1-6, with TRBD1 matching 7 bases. The J segment lost 13 bases and the V segment lost 0 bases, leaving 9 bases of the junction unmatched. The CDR3 covers 15 residues. Germline loops: CDR1 MNHEY, CDR2 SVGAGI. CDR3 sequence reads: CASSYSQGVVGPLHF. DNA for the CDR3: TGTGCCAGCAGTTACTCGCAGGGGGTTGTGGGGCCCCTCCACTTT.

This clone was counted only a few times. The gene calls are TRBV6-4 and TRBJ2-1; weak D call: TRBD2 (7 bases). V lost 4 bases and J lost 5, with 12 bases in between. Per germline, CDR1 MRHNA and CDR2 SNTAGT. The CDR3 covers 14 residues. The CDR3 nucleotides read TGTGCCAGCAGTGGTGAGGGGGGGAACAATGAGCAGTTCTTC. Its translation: CASSGEGGNNEQFF.

The chain carries TRBV6-1 and TRBJ2-2; possible D gene TRBD2, 5 bases. This CDR3 is 10 amino acids long. The germline CDR1 and CDR2 sequences are MNHNS and SASEGT. V was trimmed by 2 bases and J by 13 bases, leaving 5 bases between them. Written as DNA, the CDR3 is TGTGCCAGCAGTGAACGGGGGCTGTTTTTT. Translation gives CASSERGLFF.

This clone has a single count. This sequence joins TRBV5-1 and TRBJ1-2; no clear D. CDR1 SGHRS and CDR2 YFSETQ come from the germline V gene. V dropped 2 bases and J dropped 4 bases, with 12 bases sitting between them. The CDR3 is made up of 14 amino acids. The chain's CDR3 is CASSFAASGYGYTF. In nucleotides, the CDR3 is TGCGCCAGCAGCTTTGCCGCCTCGGGCTATGGCTACACCTTC. The whole variable domain, filled in from reference TRBV5-1 and TRBJ1-2, reads KAGVTQTPRYLIKTRGQQVTLSCSPISGHRSVSWYQQTPGQGLQFLFEYFSETQRNKGNFPGRFSGRQFSNSRSEMNVSTLELGDSALYLCASSFAASGYGYTFGSGTRLTVV.

In nucleotides, the CDR3 is TGCAGCGTTGGTCCAGGGGGCAATCAGCCCCAGCATTTT. Its protein product is CSVGPGGNQPQHF. The chain carries TRBV29-1 and TRBJ1-5; perhaps TRBD1 as D (6 bases). Trimming removed 4 bases from V and 2 bases from J, with 9 bases in between. This CDR3 comprises 13 residues. Germline CDR1 is SQVTM and CDR2 is ANQGSEA.

The V gene is TRBV20-1, the J gene TRBJ2-1, with D unclear. V was pared by 3 bases and J by 0 bases, with 15 bases between. This CDR3 is 16 amino acids long. CDR1 and CDR2 from the germline V gene are DFQATT and SNEGSKA (reference sequence). The CDR3 DNA sequence: TGCAGTGCTAGTACAGTCCAAATGAGCTCCTACAATGAGCAGTTCTTC. It yields the protein CSASTVQMSSYNEQFF.

This chain connects TRBV2 to TRBJ1-2; 8 bases are shared with TRBD1. CDR3 length: 17 residues. Germline CDR1 SNHLY, CDR2 FYNNEI. V dropped 4 bases and J dropped 2; count of bases not matched to a gene: 12. CDR3 sequence: CASSGWGQDKGNYGYTF. The DNA of the CDR3 is TGTGCCAGCAGTGGTTGGGGACAGGATAAGGGGAACTATGGCTACACCTTC.

This chain uses TRBV30 with TRBJ1-3; D gene uncertain. This CDR3 contains 12 residues. Trimming shortened V by 7 bases and J by 4 bases, and 11 bases separated the two germline ends. Germline loops: CDR1 GTSNPN, CDR2 SVGIG (reference sequence). CDR3 region: CALPHTGNTIYF. Here the CDR3 DNA reads TGTGCCTTACCCCACACCGGAAACACCATATATTTT.

The chain has TRBV28 and TRBJ1-6; D might be TRBD1 (6 bases). Trimming removed 2 bases at V and 1 base at J, with 9 bases between. Germline-derived CDR1 and CDR2 are MDHEN and SYDVKM. This CDR3 is built from 16 residues. The DNA of the CDR3 is TGTGCCAGCAGTTTAGACAGGAAATCCTATAATTCACCCCTCCACTTT. Protein: CASSLDRKSYNSPLHF.

The rearrangement joins TRBV5-1 to TRBJ2-1; D might be TRBD2 (6 bases). Trimming left V 0 bases short and J 8 bases short, with 15 bases between. Germline lookup yields CDR1 SGHRS and CDR2 YFSETQ. CDR3 length equals 15 residues. CDR3 loop: CASSLGGDLADEQFF. In DNA, the CDR3 is TGCGCCAGCAGCTTGGGGGGGGACCTGGCAGATGAGCAGTTCTTC.

The chain combines TRBV7-9 with TRBJ1-6; D might be TRBD1 (5 bases). Trimming shortened V by 6 bases and J by 9 bases, and 12 bases separated the two germline ends. The CDR3 has 13 residues. Germline V gene lookup returns CDR1 SEHNR and CDR2 FQNEAQ (reference sequence). The CDR3 is CASSGTMASPLHF. Written as DNA, the CDR3 is TGTGCCAGCAGTGGGACTATGGCTTCACCCCTCCACTTT.